This TCR beta chain was profiled in a study of blood T cell repertoires in COVID-19. Whole-study context: Collection of acute and convalescent COVID-19 samples took place in the United States, Italy and Spain.

Authors' processing steps: Reference gene primer amplification gave nucleated cell count estimates. Assay used: immunoSEQ multiplex PCR; TCRdb lists only in-frame clones, some missing. V and J calls and clone size follow that table, whereas D and trimming were derived from the DNA. In the table there are about 220,000 clones, more than 75% of which are singletons. Trimming removed 10 bases at V and 4 bases at J, with 16 bases between. The CDR3 is 13 residues long. The chain uses TRBV12-3 or TRBV12-4 and TRBJ1-1; D not certain. The sample consisted of peripheral blood. The clonotype comes from a woman aged 25 to 45 who had recovered from COVID-19. The CDR3 DNA follows: TGTGCCACCATTCAAGGTGGGAGCACTGAAGCTTTCTTT. Its protein is CATIQGGSTEAFF.